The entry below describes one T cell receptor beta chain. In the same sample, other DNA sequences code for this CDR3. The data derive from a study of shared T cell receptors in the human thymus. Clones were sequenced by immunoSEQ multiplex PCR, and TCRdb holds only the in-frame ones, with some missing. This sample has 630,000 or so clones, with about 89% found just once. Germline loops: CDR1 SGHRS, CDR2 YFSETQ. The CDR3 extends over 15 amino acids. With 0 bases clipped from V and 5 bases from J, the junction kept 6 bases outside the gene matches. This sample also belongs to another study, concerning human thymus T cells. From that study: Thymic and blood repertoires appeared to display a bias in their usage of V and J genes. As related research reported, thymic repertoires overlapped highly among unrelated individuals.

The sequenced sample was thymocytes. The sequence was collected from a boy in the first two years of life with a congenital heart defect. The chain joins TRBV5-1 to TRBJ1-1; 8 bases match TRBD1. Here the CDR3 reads CASSLADRGGTEAFF. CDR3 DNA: TGCGCCAGCAGCTTGGCCGACAGGGGAGGAACTGAAGCTTTCTTT.